This T cell receptor beta chain is drawn from a study of blood T cells in healthy people across ages. CDR1 SQVTM and CDR2 ANQGSEA come from the germline V gene. The CDR3 runs 13 residues. Trimming cost V 1 base and J 2 bases, with 7 bases left between them. Study-wide findings and caveats: Estimates based on one million T cells were treated as lower bounds.

This clonotype was counted between two and nine times. Its antigen is unknown. A J-beta primer mix and a sample-barcoded 5' primer were used in a second PCR of about 7 to 12 cycles. Every cDNA molecule carried a tag from a template-switch adaptor bearing 12 random nucleotides. TCRdb re-called the 5' RACE reads through MiXCR, storing one row per CDR3 protein. This table holds roughly 2 million distinct CDR3 sequences, roughly 49% found once. The V gene is TRBV29-1, the J gene TRBJ2-3, with D perhaps matching TRBD1 or TRBD2 (5 bases each). Sequences were obtained from blood. The clonotype originates from a woman in her 40s in good health. Here the CDR3 reads CSVEVGTTDTQYF. The CDR3, as DNA: TGCAGCGTTGAAGTGGGGACCACAGATACGCAGTATTTT.